The entry below gives a single T cell receptor beta chain sequence along with its context. What it binds is not known. Use of 60 Vbeta and 13 Jbeta primers characterized the PCR. This table comes from immunoSEQ multiplex PCR, and its TCRdb copy is limited to in-frame clones, with some not included. The data hold around 170,000 clones, with more than 60% observed a single time. This sample was taken from a study of cytomegalovirus exposure and HLA in healthy donors. Notes on the study in general: Certain indistinguishable V segments, among them TRBV6-2 and TRBV6-3, were excluded. As a later analysis revealed, the rate of TCR association differed by HLA locus, with DRB1 most and HLA-C fewest. Researchers counted 150 to 200 TCR beta chains as cytomegalovirus-associated.

Looked up from germline, CDR1 is SGHVS and CDR2 is FQNEAQ. The CDR3 loop spans 14 amino acids. Trimming took 7 bases from V and 1 from J, leaving 13 bases between them. The sequence was obtained from a woman between 45 and 65 years old in good health and CMV-seropositive. This rearrangement joins TRBV7-8 to TRBJ2-5; D call uncertain. Sequencing was performed on PBMCs. Here the CDR3 reads CASTFRVTQETQYF. As DNA, the CDR3 is TGTGCCAGCACCTTCCGGGTGACCCAAGAGACCCAGTACTTC. The variable domain in full, completed from reference TRBV7-8 and TRBJ2-5, reads GAGVSQSPRYKVAKRGQDVALRCDPISGHVSLFWYQQALGQGPEFLTYFQNEAQLDKSGLPSDRFFAERPEGSVSTLKIQRTQQEDSAVYLCASTFRVTQETQYFGPGTRLLVL.